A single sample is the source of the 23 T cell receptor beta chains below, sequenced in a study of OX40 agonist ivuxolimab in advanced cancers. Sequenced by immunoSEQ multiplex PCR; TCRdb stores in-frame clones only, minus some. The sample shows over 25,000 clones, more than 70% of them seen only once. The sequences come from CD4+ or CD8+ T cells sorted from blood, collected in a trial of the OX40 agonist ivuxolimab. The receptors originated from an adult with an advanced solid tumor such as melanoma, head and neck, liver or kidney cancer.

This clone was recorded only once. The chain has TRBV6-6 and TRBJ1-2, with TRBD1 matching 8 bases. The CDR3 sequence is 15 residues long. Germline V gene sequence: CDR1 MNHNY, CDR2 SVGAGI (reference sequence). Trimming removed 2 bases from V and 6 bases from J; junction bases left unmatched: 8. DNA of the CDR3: TGTGCCAGCAGTTACGACTACCGGACAGGGCATGGCTACACCTTC. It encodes CASSYDYRTGHGYTF.

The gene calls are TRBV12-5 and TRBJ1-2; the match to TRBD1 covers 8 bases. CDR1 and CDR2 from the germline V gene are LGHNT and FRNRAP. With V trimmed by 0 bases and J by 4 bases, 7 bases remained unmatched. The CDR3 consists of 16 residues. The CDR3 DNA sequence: TGTGCTAGTGGTTTGGTTCTGGACAGGGCCAGCTATGGCTACACCTTC. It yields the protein CASGLVLDRASYGYTF.

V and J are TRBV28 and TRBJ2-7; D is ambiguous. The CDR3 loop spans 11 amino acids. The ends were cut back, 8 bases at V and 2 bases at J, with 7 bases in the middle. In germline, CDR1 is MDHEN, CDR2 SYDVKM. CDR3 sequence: CASGRPYEQYF. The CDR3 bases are TGTGCCAGCGGCCGGCCCTACGAGCAGTACTTC. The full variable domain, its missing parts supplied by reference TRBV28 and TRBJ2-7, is DVKVTQSSRYLVKRTGEKVFLECVQDMDHENMFWYRQDPGLGLRLIYFSYDVKMKEKGDIPEGYSVSREKKERFSLILESASTNQTSMYLCASGRPYEQYFGPGTRLTVT.

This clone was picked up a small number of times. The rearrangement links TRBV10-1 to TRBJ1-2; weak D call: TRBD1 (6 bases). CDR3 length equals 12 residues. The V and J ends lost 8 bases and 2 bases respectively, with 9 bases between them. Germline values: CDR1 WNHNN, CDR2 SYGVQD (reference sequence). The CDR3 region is CASQDSNYGYTF. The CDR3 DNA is TGCGCCAGCCAGGACAGCAACTATGGCTACACCTTC.

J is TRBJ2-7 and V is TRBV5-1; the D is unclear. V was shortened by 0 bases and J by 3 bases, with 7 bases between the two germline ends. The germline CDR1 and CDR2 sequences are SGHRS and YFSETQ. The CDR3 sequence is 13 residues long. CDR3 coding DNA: TGCGCCAGCAGCTTGGCCACAGACTACGAGCAGTACTTC. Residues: CASSLATDYEQYF.

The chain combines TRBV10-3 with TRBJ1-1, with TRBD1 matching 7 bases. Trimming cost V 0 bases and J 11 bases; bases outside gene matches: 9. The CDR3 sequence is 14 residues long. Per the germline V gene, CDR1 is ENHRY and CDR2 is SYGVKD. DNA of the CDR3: TGTGCCATCAGTGAGTCCCGGGACAGTTTAACCGCTTTCTTT. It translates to CAISESRDSLTAFF.

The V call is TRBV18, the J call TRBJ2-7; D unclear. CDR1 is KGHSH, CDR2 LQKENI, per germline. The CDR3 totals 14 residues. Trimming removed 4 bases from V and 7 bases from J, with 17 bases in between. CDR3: CASSLTPPPGEQYF. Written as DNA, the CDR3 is TGTGCCAGCTCACTAACCCCCCCACCCGGAGAGCAGTACTTC.

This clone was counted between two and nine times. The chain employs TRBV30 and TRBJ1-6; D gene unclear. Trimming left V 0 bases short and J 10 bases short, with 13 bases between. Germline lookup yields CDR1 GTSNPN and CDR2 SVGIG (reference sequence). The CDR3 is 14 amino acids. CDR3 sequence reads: CAWSVVGLGSPLHF. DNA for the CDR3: TGTGCCTGGAGTGTGGTCGGACTAGGATCACCCCTCCACTTT.

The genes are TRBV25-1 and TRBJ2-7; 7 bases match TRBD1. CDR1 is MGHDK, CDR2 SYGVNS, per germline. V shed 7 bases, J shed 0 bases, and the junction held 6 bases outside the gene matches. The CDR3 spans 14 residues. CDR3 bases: TGTGCCAGCATGAGGGGGCAGGGCTCCTACGAGCAGTACTTC. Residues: CASMRGQGSYEQYF.

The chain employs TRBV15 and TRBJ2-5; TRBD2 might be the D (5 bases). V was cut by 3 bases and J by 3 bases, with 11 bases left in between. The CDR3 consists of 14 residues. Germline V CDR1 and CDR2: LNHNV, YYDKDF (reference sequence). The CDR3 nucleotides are TGTGCCACCAGCAGCCCTCCCGGGGAAGAGACCCAGTACTTC. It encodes CATSSPPGEETQYF.

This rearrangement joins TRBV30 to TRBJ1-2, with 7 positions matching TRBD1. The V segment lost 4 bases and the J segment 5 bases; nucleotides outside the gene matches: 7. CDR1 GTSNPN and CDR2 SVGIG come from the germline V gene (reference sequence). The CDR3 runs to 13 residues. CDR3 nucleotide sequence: TGTGCCTGGAAACTACAGGGGATGTATGGCTACACCTTC. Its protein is CAWKLQGMYGYTF.

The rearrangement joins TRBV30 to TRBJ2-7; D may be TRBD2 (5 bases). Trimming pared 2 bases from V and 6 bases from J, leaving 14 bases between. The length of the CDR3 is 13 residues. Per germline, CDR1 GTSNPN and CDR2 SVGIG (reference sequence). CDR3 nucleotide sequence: TGTGCCTGGAGTAACTTCAGGACTCCCGAGCAGTACTTC. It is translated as CAWSNFRTPEQYF.

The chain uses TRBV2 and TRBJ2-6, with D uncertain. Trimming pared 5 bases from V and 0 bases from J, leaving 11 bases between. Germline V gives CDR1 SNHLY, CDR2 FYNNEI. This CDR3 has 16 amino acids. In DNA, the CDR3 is TGTGCCAGCAGTCCTGGACGAGACTCTGGGGCCAACGTCCTGACTTTC. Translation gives CASSPGRDSGANVLTF.

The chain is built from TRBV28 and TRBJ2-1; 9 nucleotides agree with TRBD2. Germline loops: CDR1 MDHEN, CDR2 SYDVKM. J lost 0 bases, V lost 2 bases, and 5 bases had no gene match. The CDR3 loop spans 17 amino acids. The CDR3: CASSLGARGGSYNEQFF. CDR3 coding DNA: TGTGCCAGCAGTTTAGGAGCGCGGGGGGGCTCCTACAATGAGCAGTTCTTC.

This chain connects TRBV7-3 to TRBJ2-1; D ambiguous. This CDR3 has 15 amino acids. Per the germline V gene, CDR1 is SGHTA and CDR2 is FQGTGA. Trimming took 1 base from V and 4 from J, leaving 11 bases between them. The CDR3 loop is CASSLSGSIYNEQFF. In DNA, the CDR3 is TGTGCCAGCAGCTTAAGTGGGTCGATATACAATGAGCAGTTCTTC.

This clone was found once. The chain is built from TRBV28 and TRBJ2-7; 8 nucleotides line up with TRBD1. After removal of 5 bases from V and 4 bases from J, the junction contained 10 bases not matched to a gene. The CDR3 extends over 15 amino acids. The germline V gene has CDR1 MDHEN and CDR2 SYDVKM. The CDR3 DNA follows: TGTGCCAGCAGTATCGGACAGGGTCGTGGTTACGAGCAGTACTTC. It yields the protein CASSIGQGRGYEQYF. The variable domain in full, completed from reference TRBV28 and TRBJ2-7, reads DVKVTQSSRYLVKRTGEKVFLECVQDMDHENMFWYRQDPGLGLRLIYFSYDVKMKEKGDIPEGYSVSREKKERFSLILESASTNQTSMYLCASSIGQGRGYEQYFGPGTRLTVT.

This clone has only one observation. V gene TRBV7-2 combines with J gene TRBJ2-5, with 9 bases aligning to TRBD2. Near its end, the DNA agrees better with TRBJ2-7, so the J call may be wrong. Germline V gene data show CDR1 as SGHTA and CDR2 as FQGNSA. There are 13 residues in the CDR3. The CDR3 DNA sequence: TGTGCCAGCAGCACTAGCGGGTGGTACGAGCAGTACTTC. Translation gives CASSTSGWYEQYF.

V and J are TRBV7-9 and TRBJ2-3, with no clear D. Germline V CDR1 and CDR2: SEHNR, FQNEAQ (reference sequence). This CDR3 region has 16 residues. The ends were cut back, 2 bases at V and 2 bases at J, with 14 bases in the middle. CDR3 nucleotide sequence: TGTGCCAGCAGCTTATATCTCTTTGATTCCACAGATACGCAGTATTTT. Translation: CASSLYLFDSTDTQYF.

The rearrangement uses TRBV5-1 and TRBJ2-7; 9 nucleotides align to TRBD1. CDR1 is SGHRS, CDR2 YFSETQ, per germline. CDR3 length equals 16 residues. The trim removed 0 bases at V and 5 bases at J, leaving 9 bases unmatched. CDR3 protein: CASSLGSGTGYNEQYF. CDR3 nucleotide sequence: TGCGCCAGCAGCTTGGGGTCGGGGACAGGGTATAACGAGCAGTACTTC.

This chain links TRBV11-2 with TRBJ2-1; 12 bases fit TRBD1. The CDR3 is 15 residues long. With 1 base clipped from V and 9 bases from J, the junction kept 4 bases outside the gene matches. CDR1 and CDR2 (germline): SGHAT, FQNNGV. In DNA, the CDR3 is TGTGCCAGCAGCTTAGCGGGACAGGGGGCGATTGAGCAGTTCTTC. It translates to CASSLAGQGAIEQFF. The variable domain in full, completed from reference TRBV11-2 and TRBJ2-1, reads EAGVAQSPRYKIIEKRQSVAFWCNPISGHATLYWYQQILGQGPKLLIQFQNNGVVDDSQLPKDRFSAERLKGVDSTLKIQPAKLEDSAVYLCASSLAGQGAIEQFFGPGTRLTVL.

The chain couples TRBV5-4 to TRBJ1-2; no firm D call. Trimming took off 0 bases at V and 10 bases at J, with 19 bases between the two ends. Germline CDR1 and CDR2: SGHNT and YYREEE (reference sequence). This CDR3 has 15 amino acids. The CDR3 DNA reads TGTGCCAGCAGCTTGGCCCGCCTTGATCCTATGGACTACACCTTC. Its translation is CASSLARLDPMDYTF.

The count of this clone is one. CDR3 DNA sequence: TGTGCCAGCAGCTATCCCGGCGGGGTGAACACAGATACGCAGTATTTT. It codes for CASSYPGGVNTDTQYF. The chain links TRBV4-2 to TRBJ2-3; TRBD2 might be the D (6 bases). The V end lost 5 bases, the J end lost 2 bases, and 17 bases lay between the germline ends. CDR1 LGHNA and CDR2 YNFKEQ come from the germline V gene. This CDR3 region has 16 residues.

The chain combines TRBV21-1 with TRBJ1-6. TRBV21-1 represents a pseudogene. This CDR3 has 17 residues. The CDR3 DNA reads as TGTGCCAGCAGCAAAGAGGTTCGGTGGGGAAACGACTCACCCCTCCACTTT. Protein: CASSKEVRWGNDSPLHF.